Listed below are T cell receptor beta chains from one sample, sequenced in a study of blood T cell repertoires in COVID-19. Assay: immunoSEQ multiplex PCR; the TCRdb copy retains only in-frame clones and omits some. The data hold about 170,000 clones, with around four fifths observed a single time. Sequenced: peripheral blood. These TCRs come from a woman older than 75 with acute or convalescent COVID-19. The CDR3 runs from the conserved cysteine through the conserved F or W. Fields, in order: clone size, J gene, V gene, D gene, CDR3 DNA, CDR3 protein. D genes are given only for firm matches. Where a row states a size, it is once, few, many or the class of an expanded clone; other rows omit it.

>-|TRBJ1-4|TRBV21-1|-
TGTGCCGTCCGGGACAACTGTGAAAAACTGTTTTTT
CAVRDNCEKLFF
>-|TRBJ1-2|TRBV6-5|TRBD1
TGTGCCAGCAGGGGGGACAGTAACTATGGCTACACCTTC
CASRGDSNYGYTF
>-|TRBJ2-7|TRBV5-5|-
TGTGCCAGCAGCCCTCAGGACGAGCAGTACTTC
CASSPQDEQYF
>once|TRBJ2-1|TRBV14|TRBD2
TGTGCCAGCAGTCTTTGGGGCGGGAGCGTCTACAATGAGCAGTTCTTC
CASSLWGGSVYNEQFF
>-|TRBJ2-1|TRBV6-5|-
TGTGCCAGCAGATCTCTCGGCGGGACTTACAATGAGCAGTTCTTC
CASRSLGGTYNEQFF
>-|TRBJ1-2|TRBV4-1|TRBD1
TGCGCCAGCAGCCAAGAGGGCCTAGGACAGGGGAGGGGTGGCTACACCTTC
CASSQEGLGQGRGGYTF
>-|TRBJ2-5|TRBV11-3|-
TGTGCCAGCAGCCCGAACCTGGGGGGGACCCAGTACTTC
CASSPNLGGTQYF
>-|TRBJ1-2|TRBV6-5|-
TGTGCCAGCAGTCTAAACTATGGCTACACCTTC
CASSLNYGYTF
>-|TRBJ2-1|TRBV19|-
TGTGCCAGTAGTATAGAAGCGGGTGGATACAATGAGCAGTTCTTC
CASSIEAGGYNEQFF
>-|TRBJ2-7|TRBV27|TRBD2
TGTGCCAGCAGCTCAGGACTAGCGGGAGCCCCCGGCGAGCAGTACTTC
CASSSGLAGAPGEQYF
>-|TRBJ2-3|TRBV3-1/TRBV3-2|TRBD2
TGTGCCAGCAGCCACTCTCGGACTAGCGGACCGACAGATACGCAGTATTTT
CASSHSRTSGPTDTQYF
>-|TRBJ2-3|TRBV10-2|TRBD2
TGCGCCAGCAGTGAGGGCTTGGGGGGGACAGATACGCAGTATTTT
CASSEGLGGTDTQYF
>-|TRBJ2-2|TRBV5-1|TRBD2
TGCGCCAGCAGCTTGAGGGTCGGGAGGACCGGGGAGCTGTTTTTT
CASSLRVGRTGELFF
>-|TRBJ1-2|TRBV6-5|TRBD1
TGTGCCAGCAGTCCCGGGGGACAGACTAACTATGGCTACACCTTC
CASSPGGQTNYGYTF